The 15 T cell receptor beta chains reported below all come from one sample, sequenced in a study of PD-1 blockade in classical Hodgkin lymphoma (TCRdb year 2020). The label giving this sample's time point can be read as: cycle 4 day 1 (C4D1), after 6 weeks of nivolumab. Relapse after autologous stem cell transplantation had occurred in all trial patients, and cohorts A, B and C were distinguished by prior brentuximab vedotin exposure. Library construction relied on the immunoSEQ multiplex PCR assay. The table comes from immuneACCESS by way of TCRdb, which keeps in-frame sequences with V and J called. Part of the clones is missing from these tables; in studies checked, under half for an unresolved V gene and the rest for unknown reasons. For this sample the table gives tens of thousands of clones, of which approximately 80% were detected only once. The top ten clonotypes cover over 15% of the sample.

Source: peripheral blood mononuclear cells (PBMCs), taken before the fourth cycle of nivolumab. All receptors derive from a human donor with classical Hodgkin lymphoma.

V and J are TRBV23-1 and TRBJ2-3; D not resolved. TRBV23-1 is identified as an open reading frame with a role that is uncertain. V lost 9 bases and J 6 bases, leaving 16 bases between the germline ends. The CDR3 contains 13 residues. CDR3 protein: CARMDGLMDTQYF. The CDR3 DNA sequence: TGCGCCAGAATGGACGGCTTAATGGATACGCAGTATTTT.

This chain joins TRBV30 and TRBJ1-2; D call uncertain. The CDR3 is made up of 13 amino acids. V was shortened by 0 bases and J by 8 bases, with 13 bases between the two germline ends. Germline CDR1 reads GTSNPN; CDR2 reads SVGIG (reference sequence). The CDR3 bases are TGTGCCTGGAGTGTCGGTTCAGGAGGAGGCTACACCTTC. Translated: CAWSVGSGGGYTF.

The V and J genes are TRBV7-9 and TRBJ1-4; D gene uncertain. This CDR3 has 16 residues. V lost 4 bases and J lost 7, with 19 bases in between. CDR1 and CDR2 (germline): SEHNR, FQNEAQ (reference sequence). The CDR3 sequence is CASSSSRFGSGEKLFF. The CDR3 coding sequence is TGTGCCAGCAGCTCTAGTCGGTTCGGATCCGGTGAAAAACTGTTTTTT.

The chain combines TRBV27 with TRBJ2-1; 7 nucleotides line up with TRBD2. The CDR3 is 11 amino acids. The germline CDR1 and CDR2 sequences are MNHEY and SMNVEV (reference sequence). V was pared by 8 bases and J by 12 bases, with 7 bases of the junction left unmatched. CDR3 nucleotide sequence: TGTGCCAGCCGGGGAGGGCTGGGGCAGTTCTTC. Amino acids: CASRGGLGQFF.

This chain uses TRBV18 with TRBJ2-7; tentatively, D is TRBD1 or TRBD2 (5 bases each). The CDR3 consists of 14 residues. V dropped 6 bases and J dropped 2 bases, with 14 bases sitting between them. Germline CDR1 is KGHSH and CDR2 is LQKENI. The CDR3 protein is CASSPGTGTYEQYF. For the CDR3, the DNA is TGTGCCAGCTCGCCGGGGACGGGTACCTACGAGCAGTACTTC.

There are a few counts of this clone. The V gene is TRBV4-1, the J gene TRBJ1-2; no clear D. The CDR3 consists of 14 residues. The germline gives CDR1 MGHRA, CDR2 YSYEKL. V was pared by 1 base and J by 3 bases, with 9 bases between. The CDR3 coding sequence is TGCGCCAGCAGCCAAGGACCCGCCGACTATGGCTACACCTTC. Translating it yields CASSQGPADYGYTF.

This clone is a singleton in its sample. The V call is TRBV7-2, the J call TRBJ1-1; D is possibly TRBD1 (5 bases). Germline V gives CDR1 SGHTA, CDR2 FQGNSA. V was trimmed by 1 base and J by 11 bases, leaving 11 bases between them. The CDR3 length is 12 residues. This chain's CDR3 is CASSLVGGSAFF. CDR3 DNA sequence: TGTGCCAGCAGCTTAGTTGGGGGATCGGCTTTCTTT.

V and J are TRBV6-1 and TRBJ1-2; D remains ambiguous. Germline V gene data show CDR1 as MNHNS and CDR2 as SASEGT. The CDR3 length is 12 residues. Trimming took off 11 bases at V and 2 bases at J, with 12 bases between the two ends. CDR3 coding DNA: TGTGCCGGTCAGAGTCCCAACTATGGCTACACCTTC. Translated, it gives CAGQSPNYGYTF.

The CDR3, as DNA: TGCAGCGTTGAGTATCCCGGACAGGAGCAAGAGACCCAGTACTTC. It codes for CSVEYPGQEQETQYF. The genes are TRBV29-1 and TRBJ2-5, with 7 bases matching TRBD1. The junction had 9 bases not matched to a gene; V was cut back by 3 bases and J by 2 bases. The germline V gene encodes CDR1 SQVTM and CDR2 ANQGSEA. The CDR3 length is 15 residues.

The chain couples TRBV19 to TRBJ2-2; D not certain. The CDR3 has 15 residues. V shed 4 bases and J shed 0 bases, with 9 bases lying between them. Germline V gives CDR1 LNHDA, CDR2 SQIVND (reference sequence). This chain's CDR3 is CASSTTPSNTGELFF. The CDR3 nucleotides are TGTGCCAGTAGTACGACACCTTCGAACACCGGGGAGCTGTTTTTT.

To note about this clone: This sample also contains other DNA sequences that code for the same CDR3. CDR3 sequence reads: CASSLAAGYSHTF. The CDR3 coding sequence is TGTGCCAGCAGCTTGGCCGCAGGTTATAGCCACACCTTC. The chain is built from TRBV5-6 and TRBJ1-2; D remains unclear. The V gene's germline CDR1 is SGHDT and CDR2 YYEEEE. There are 13 residues in the CDR3. Trimming left V 0 bases short and J 12 bases short, with 15 bases between.

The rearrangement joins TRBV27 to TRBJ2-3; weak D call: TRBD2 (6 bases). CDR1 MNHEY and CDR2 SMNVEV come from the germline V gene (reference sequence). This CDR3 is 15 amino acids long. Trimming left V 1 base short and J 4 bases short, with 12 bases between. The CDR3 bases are TGTGCCAGCAGTTTATTCCGGGAGTTGTCAGATACGCAGTATTTT. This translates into CASSLFRELSDTQYF.

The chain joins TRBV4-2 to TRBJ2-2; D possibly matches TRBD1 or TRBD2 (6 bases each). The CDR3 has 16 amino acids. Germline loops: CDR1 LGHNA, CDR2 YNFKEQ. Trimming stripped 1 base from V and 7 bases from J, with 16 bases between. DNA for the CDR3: TGTGCCAGCAGCCAAGCCCAAGGGGGGTCGGACGGGGAGCTGTTTTTT. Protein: CASSQAQGGSDGELFF.

CDR3 DNA: TGTGCCAGCACCATGGGTCTCGAATACGAGCAGTACTTC. Translated: CASTMGLEYEQYF. The chain uses TRBV6-1 and TRBJ2-7; D is ambiguous. Germline assignment: CDR1 MNHNS and CDR2 SASEGT. The CDR3 is made up of 13 amino acids. V lost 7 bases and J lost 4, with 14 bases in between.

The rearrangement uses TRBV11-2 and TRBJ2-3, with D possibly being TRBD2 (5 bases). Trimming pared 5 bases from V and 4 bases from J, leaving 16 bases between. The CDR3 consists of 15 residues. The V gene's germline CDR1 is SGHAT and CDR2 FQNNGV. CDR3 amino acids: CASSDYSAPPDTQYF. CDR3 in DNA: TGTGCCAGCAGCGACTACAGTGCTCCCCCAGATACGCAGTATTTT.